This record concerns one T cell receptor beta chain sequence. The data belong to a study of shared clonotypes between healthy human individuals. As defined, naive CD8 cells were CD45RO-negative and positively selected for CCR7, with terminally differentiated effector memory CD45RA+ cells excluded. The data were produced by immunoSEQ multiplex PCR, yet TCRdb's version contains in-frame clones alone and is incomplete. Found here are millions of clones, under 95% of them singletons; the top ten hold roughly 1.7%. CDR3 size: 13 residues. Trimming pared 3 bases from V and 2 bases from J, leaving 9 bases between. Germline lookup yields CDR1 SGHNT and CDR2 YYREEE (reference sequence).

The rearrangement links TRBV5-4 to TRBJ2-7; weak D call: TRBD2 (6 bases). The TCR was taken from a man aged 18-30 years in good health. Some clones in this sample may be carry-over from other donors' samples. Sequencing was done on a sample of naive CD8+ T cells from PBMCs. Here the CDR3 reads CASSWGEAYEQYF. CDR3 bases: TGTGCCAGCAGCTGGGGGGAAGCCTACGAGCAGTACTTC.